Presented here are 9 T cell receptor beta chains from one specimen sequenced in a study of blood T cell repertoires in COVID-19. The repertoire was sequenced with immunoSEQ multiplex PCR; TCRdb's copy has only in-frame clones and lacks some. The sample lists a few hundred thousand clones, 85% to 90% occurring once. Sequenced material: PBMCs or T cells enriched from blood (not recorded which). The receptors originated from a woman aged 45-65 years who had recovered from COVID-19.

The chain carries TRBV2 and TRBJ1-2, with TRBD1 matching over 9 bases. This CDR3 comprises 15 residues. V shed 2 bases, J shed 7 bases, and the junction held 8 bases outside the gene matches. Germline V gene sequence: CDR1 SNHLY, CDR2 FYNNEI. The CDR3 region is CASSESRDRAIGYTF. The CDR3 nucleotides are TGTGCCAGCAGTGAAAGCCGGGACAGGGCGATTGGCTACACCTTC.

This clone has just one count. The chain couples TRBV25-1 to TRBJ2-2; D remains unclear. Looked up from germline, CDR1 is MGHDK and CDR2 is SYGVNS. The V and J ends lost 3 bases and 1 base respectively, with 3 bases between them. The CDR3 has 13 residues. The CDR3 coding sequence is TGTGCCAGCAGTGAGAGGAACACCGGGGAGCTGTTTTTT. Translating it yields CASSERNTGELFF.

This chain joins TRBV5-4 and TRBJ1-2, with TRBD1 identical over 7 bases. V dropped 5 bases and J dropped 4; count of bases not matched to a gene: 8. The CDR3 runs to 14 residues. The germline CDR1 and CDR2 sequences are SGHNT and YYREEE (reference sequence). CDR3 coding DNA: TGTGCCAGCAGTTGGGACAGCCATGGCTATGGCTACACCTTC. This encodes CASSWDSHGYGYTF.

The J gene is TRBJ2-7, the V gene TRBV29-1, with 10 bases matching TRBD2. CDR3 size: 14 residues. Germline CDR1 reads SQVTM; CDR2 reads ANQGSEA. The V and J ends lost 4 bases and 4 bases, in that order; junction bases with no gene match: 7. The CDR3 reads CSVVVSGGRYEQYF. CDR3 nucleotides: TGCAGCGTTGTGGTTAGCGGGGGGCGGTACGAGCAGTACTTC.

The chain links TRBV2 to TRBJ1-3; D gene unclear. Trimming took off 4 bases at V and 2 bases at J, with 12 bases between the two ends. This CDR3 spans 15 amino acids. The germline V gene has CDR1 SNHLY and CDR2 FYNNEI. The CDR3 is CASSVGQATGNTIYF. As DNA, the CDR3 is TGTGCCAGCAGTGTTGGCCAGGCGACTGGAAACACCATATATTTT.

The CDR3 here is CASSSLLTGYGYTF. The CDR3 DNA reads as TGTGCCAGCAGTTCCCTCCTGACAGGGTATGGCTACACCTTC. The gene calls are TRBV2 and TRBJ1-2, with 7 nucleotides matching TRBD1. The V gene's germline CDR1 is SNHLY and CDR2 FYNNEI. The CDR3 consists of 14 residues. The trim removed 5 bases at V and 5 bases at J, leaving 8 bases unmatched.

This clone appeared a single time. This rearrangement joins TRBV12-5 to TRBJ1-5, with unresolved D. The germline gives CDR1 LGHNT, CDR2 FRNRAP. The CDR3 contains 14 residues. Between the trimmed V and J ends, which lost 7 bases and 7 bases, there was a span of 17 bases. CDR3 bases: TGTGCTAGTGCCCTTTCTGGGCACGGACAGCCCCAGCATTTT. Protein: CASALSGHGQPQHF.

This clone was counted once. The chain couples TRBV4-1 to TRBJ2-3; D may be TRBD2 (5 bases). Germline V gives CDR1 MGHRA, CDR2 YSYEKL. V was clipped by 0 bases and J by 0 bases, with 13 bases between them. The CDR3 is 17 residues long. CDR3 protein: CASSQDQEGSSTDTQYF. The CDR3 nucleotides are TGCGCCAGCAGCCAAGATCAAGAGGGATCTAGCACAGATACGCAGTATTTT.

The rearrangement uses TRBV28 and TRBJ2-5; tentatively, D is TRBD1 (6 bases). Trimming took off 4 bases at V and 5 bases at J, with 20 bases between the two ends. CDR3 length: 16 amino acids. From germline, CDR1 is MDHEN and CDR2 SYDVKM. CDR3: CASSSRPLTGLETQYF. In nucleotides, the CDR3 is TGTGCCAGCAGTTCCCGGCCTCTAACAGGGCTTGAGACCCAGTACTTC. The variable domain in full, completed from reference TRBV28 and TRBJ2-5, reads DVKVTQSSRYLVKRTGEKVFLECVQDMDHENMFWYRQDPGLGLRLIYFSYDVKMKEKGDIPEGYSVSREKKERFSLILESASTNQTSMYLCASSSRPLTGLETQYFGPGTRLLVL.